The entry below describes one TCR beta chain. The CDR3 is 13 amino acids. V was shortened by 4 bases and J by 2 bases, with 9 bases between the two germline ends. The V gene's germline CDR1 is LNHDA and CDR2 SQIVND (reference sequence). This entry comes from a study of OX40 agonist ivuxolimab in advanced cancers. Background on the study: Ivuxolimab, which patients received intravenously every 2 weeks, was dosed at 0.01 to 10 mg/kg.

Libraries were prepared by immunoSEQ multiplex PCR; TCRdb keeps only in-frame clonotypes and omits some of them. The sample lists roughly 60,000 clones; approximately 88% were seen once. The receptor was isolated from an adult with an advanced solid tumor such as melanoma, head and neck, liver or kidney cancer. Sample: CD4+ or CD8+ T cells sorted from blood, taken in a trial of the OX40 agonist ivuxolimab. V usage is TRBV19 and J usage is TRBJ2-7; no firm D call. CDR3 nucleotides: TGTGCCAGTAGTAAAGGCTATCCCTACGAGCAGTACTTC. Translating gives CASSKGYPYEQYF.